The sequence of this T cell receptor (beta chain) was determined in a study of blood T cell repertoires in COVID-19. Study details: Acute and convalescent COVID-19 samples came from the United States, Italy and Spain. PBMCs, B-cell-depleted T cells, or T cells were the source of the cDNA or gDNA that made up the material.

Original data processing: Reference gene primers were amplified, and this amplification served to estimate nucleated cell counts. Generated by immunoSEQ multiplex PCR, the TCRdb table keeps only in-frame clones and is missing some. The DNA gave D and trimming, while V, J and clone size come from that table. The sample shows about 83,000 clones, approximately 86% of them seen only once. The CDR3 runs to 10 residues. V lost 9 bases and J lost 3, with 5 bases in between. Germline assignment: CDR1 MNHNY and CDR2 SVGAGI (reference sequence). Input material: peripheral blood. V and J are TRBV6-6 and TRBJ1-2; unclear D gene. The sequence was obtained from a woman aged 45 to 65 with active or convalescent COVID-19. The CDR3 sequence: CARSDYGYTF. For the CDR3, the DNA is TGTGCCAGATCAGACTATGGCTACACCTTC.